This TCR delta chain appears in the sequencing data of a study of gamma-delta chains in newborns, infants, children. Study background: Polyclonal expansion of innate γδ T cells after birth follows microbial exposure.

This clone has more than one count but fewer than ten. Other DNA sequences in the same sample also yield this CDR3. Germline V gene sequence: CDR1 GEAIGNYY, CDR2 EKD. The trim removed 3 bases at V and 5 bases at J, leaving 6 bases unmatched. CDR3 length: 15 residues. TCRdb ran CATT on the reads. The table has 4,000 to 5,000 delta-chain clones, around 5% seen once. The sequence was collected from a child who was a newborn, infant or young child, either healthy, febrile or measles-vaccinated (not recorded which). The chain uses TRDV2 and TRDJ2, with 9 positions matching TRDD3. Sequencing input: blood. Written as DNA, the CDR3 is TGTGCCTGTGACTCAGTGCTGGGGGATACAGCACAACTCTTCTTT. It translates to CACDSVLGDTAQLFF.